This entry features one T cell receptor (beta chain) sequence. This clone has a handful of counts. Its binding antigen is unknown. Qualities for individual bases were not recorded, and no much larger clone is one base off. In total, about 650 healthy bone marrow donors made up the cohort. At the time of sampling, every cohort member was nominally healthy, though immune exposures that went unrecorded were likely present. The donor was CMV seropositive and was included in the group of 250 to 300 seropositive cohort members. Each donor provided a peripheral blood sample, and peripheral blood mononuclear cells were used for TCR beta sequencing. The Qiagen DNeasy Blood Extraction Kit was used to extract genomic DNA from the blood cell samples. This record comes from a study of cytomegalovirus exposure and HLA in healthy donors (TCRdb year 2017). As for the study more broadly: According to an earlier analysis of a few hundred of the donors, 150 million to 200 million T cells yielded roughly 100 million unique TCR beta sequences and more than 250 Gb of sequence data. An early release that covered 500 to 800 HLA-typed donors contained around 300 gigabases of sequencing data and roughly 84 million unique TCR sequences. Of the 398 genotyped donors, approximately 80% fell in the genetic ancestry cluster associated with self-reported Caucasian donors. The study aimed to test whether cataloging public T cell receptors could reveal signatures of past pathogen exposure. The study used immunosequencing to profile the T cell repertoires of 666 subjects and linked those repertoires to cytomegalovirus serostatus. Along with the roughly 710-subject first cohort, a separate validation cohort of over a hundred different subjects was used. To predict cytomegalovirus infection status, the study combined high-throughput TCR immunosequencing, statistical association of individual TCRs with disease status, and machine learning. A later analysis re-analyzed previously published TCR beta repertoires from 650 to 800 donors and added high-resolution HLA genotyping to study TCR occurrence patterns. Rather than using new phenotypic data, the later analysis identified candidate immune exposures from TCR beta sequences and from how often those sequences occurred across donors. In an earlier analysis of a few hundred of the donors, high-throughput TCR beta sequencing was used to judge whether each TCR beta V gene segment behaved as functional or pseudogenic. Donor age, sex, ethnicity and CMV serostatus were collected together with the repertoire data. A later genetic analysis used genome-wide SNP genotypes for about 65% of the roughly 700 donors, treating that subset as a discovery cohort. Every discovery cohort repertoire had been produced on one sequencing platform. HLA typing covered class I and class II loci at four-digit resolution. Typing coverage varied by locus: roughly 620-640 donors for A, B, C, DRB1 and DQB1; approximately 520 for DQA1; more than 600 for DPA1; about 450 for DPB1. Roughly five DR-DQ haplotypes were treated as single units for association and clustering because of strong linkage in the cohort. Among about 360 genotyped donors of the cohort, an average of approximately 240,000 unique TCR beta nucleotide sequences were sequenced per donor, roughly a sixth of them non-productive.

CDR1 and CDR2 are read off the germline V gene as SGDLS and YYNGEE. V is cut by 4 bases and J by 6 bases, and the space between the germline ends is 20 bases. Reading from cysteine to phenylalanine, the CDR3 counts 16 amino acids. The CDR3 DNA has 48 bases and is translated from base 1. What the research found in general, with its limitations: Compared with equally common non-associated chains, HLA-associated TCR beta chains in a later analysis were more clonally expanded and had lower generation probabilities. In a later analysis, the rate of TCR association differed among HLA loci, with DRB1 alleles having the most associated TCRs and HLA-C alleles having the fewest. For the cohort, immune exposure information was limited to CMV serostatus. In an earlier analysis of approximately 590 of the donors, most TCR beta V segments appeared in productive rearrangements about 90% or about 30% of the time, broadly matching IMGT annotations. A group of highly shared sequence variants was considered likely to be a technical artifact of the sequencing pipeline. A later genetic analysis associated a missense DCLRE1C variant with V-gene and J-gene trimming of TCR beta chains, and an independent cohort replicated the association. Assigning TCR associations to individual alleles was difficult when HLA alleles, especially DR and DQ, strongly co-occurred. A further reported finding was that TCR beta sequences accurately predicted the HLA-A and HLA-B alleles for most subjects in the first cohort. Most TCR sequences were observed very rarely across donors, whereas some public TCRs were present in many individuals. According to the authors, the approach could potentially be generalized to other disease states and immunological phenotypes. A later analysis reported that several top co-occurrence clusters appeared linked to parvovirus B19, influenza, CMV and Epstein-Barr virus. According to a later genetic analysis, donors in an Asian-associated ancestry cluster had fewer N-insertions in productive TCRs than the approximately 630-donor mean. The 87-base-pair reads could not distinguish some IMGT-functional V segments, including TRBV6-2 and TRBV6-3, so those segments were excluded. Correlated functional status among segregating V segments might be attributable to linkage disequilibrium, but an unknown experimental factor could not be ruled out. In both the original and validation cohorts, the classifier was reported to diagnose cytomegalovirus status with high specificity and sensitivity. Only TCR beta chains were sequenced in this cohort, and the absence of alpha or paired-chain data limited detectable features. About 15 rarely observed V segments, including chromosome 9 orphons, were excluded from the earlier analysis of about 500 of the donors because counts were too low. Presence/absence analyses assumed roughly uniform sequencing depth across donors, an assumption that may not hold. Specific HLA alleles were associated with 16,951 TCR beta sequences at a false discovery rate of 0.05 in a later analysis. In the study, around 150 TCR beta chains were listed as associated with cytomegalovirus. A few of the identified cytomegalovirus-associated TCR beta chains were confirmed in vitro to be specific for cytomegalovirus antigens. A later analysis found that most CMV-associated TCR beta chains appeared HLA-restricted, with HLA associations seemingly driven largely by CMV exposure. Because HLA typing was missing for some donors at each locus, association tests included only the typed subset.

The library was built by means of the immunoSEQ multiplex PCR assay. The multiplex PCR relied on a mix of 60 forward primers for TCR Vbeta segments and 13 reverse primers for TCR Jbeta segments. Amplification of the CDR3 region of rearranged TCR beta genes was performed with a multiplex PCR assay on genomic DNA. The amplified TCR beta libraries were sequenced on the Illumina HiSeq System as 87-base-pair reads. Concerning the study's data processing: In a later analysis, 77 million or so unique TCR beta chains were counted across the approximately 670 repertoires, and around 11 million of these chains were shared by at least two donors. To remove PCR and sequencing errors, raw reads were error-corrected and collapsed into unique sequences using a nearest-neighbor algorithm that merged closely related sequences. Alignment of CDR3 sequences to IMGT reference sequences was used to assign V, D and J gene segments. For a sequence to be retained, a match of at least six nucleotides to both a V gene segment and a J gene segment was required. A rearrangement was called productive if the CDR3 had no stop codons and remained in frame with V and J, and every other rearrangement was called non-productive. CDR3 was defined according to IMGT convention as the region running from the second conserved V-encoded cysteine to the conserved J-encoded phenylalanine. The earlier analysis of 500 to 650 of the donors excluded any sequence lacking an unambiguous match to a single V gene segment. In an earlier analysis of a few hundred of the donors, V segments were called functional above 56.7% productive rearrangements and were called segregating when the between-donor standard deviation exceeded 5%. A statistical classification framework was built for diagnosing cytomegalovirus status from the catalog of TCR beta chain sequences. In a later analysis, TCR nucleotide sequences were compared against IMGT/GENE-DB human TR gene sequences so that V and J genes could be assigned. The TCRdist pipeline was used in a later analysis to assign CDR3 sequences and most-parsimonious VDJ recombination scenarios. A later analysis defined each TCR beta chain by its CDR3 amino acid sequence plus V-gene family, and excluded reads lacking a unique V-gene family. To address suspected cross-contamination and a sequencing artifact, a later analysis removed several hundred highly shared, low-generation-probability nucleotide sequences. In a later analysis, a clonal expansion index was calculated for each public chain from normalized within-repertoire ranks of inferred template counts. In a later analysis, generation probabilities were computed using a VDJ recombination model fitted to out-of-frame rearrangements, and the results were checked against IGoR. In a later analysis, hypergeometric tests were used to score TCR-TCR, TCR-HLA and TCR-CMV co-occurrence, with a repertoire-size bias correction applied to TCR pairs. A later analysis estimated false discovery rates by permuting HLA or CMV assignments 20 times. A later analysis grouped co-occurring TCRs with DBSCAN, adding TCRdist sequence similarity when clustering within HLA-allele-positive subsets. For co-occurrence clustering, repertoires with fewer than 30,000 or more than 120,000 public chains were excluded, along with a handful of repertoires with anomalous nucleotide sharing. Entries here come from immuneACCESS through TCRdb and include only in-frame sequences with V and J called. Some clones fail to appear in such tables; in the studies checked, an unresolved V gene covers under half of the shortfall, and the cause of the remainder is unknown. D and trimming come from the DNA, and the V and J calls and clone size come from that table. This sample is represented by some 130,000 clones; around 85% of them were singletons. The top ten clones comprise approximately 8.8% of the sample.

The specimen was PBMCs. This TCR was sampled from a woman aged 50 to 60 in good health and CMV-seropositive. The chain is encoded by TRBV9 joined to TRBJ2-1; too little of a D gene remains to name it. CDR3 region: CASSPRVIRFGNEQFF. The DNA sequence is TGTGCCAGCAGCCCCCGGGTCATTCGCTTTGGCAATGAGCAGTTCTTC.